This entry concerns a single TCR beta chain. Its antigen is unknown. No base qualities exist here, and no much larger clone lies one base off it. In total, approximately 700 healthy bone marrow donors made up the cohort. At the time of sampling, every cohort member was nominally healthy, though immune exposures that went unrecorded were likely present. The donor was CMV seronegative and was included in the group of about 400 seronegative cohort members. A peripheral blood sample was collected from each donor, and TCR beta sequencing was performed on peripheral blood mononuclear cells. The Qiagen DNeasy Blood Extraction Kit was used to extract genomic DNA from the blood cell samples. This entry comes from a study of cytomegalovirus exposure and HLA in healthy donors (dated by TCRdb to 2015 to 2018). Regarding the study in general: An earlier analysis of several hundred of the donors reported about 250 Gb of sequence data and 117 million unique TCR beta sequences from 150 million to 200 million T cells. An early release that covered about 640 HLA-typed donors contained about 300 gigabases of sequencing data and approximately 85 million unique TCR sequences. The genetic ancestry cluster associated with self-reported Caucasian donors included roughly four fifths of the 398 genotyped donors. The study was designed to test whether signatures of past pathogen exposure could be identified by cataloging public T cell receptors. The T cell repertoires of several hundred subjects were profiled by immunosequencing and related to cytomegalovirus serostatus. A separate validation cohort of 100 to 150 different subjects was used in addition to the 666-subject first cohort. High-throughput TCR immunosequencing, statistical association of individual TCRs with disease status, and machine learning were combined to predict cytomegalovirus infection status. To study patterns of TCR occurrence, a later analysis re-analyzed previously published TCR beta repertoires from 500 to 850 donors and added high-resolution HLA genotyping. In the later analysis, no new phenotypic data were used to find candidate immune exposures; instead, reliance was placed on TCR beta sequences and their occurrence across donors. An earlier analysis of fewer than 750 of the donors used high-throughput TCR beta sequencing to judge whether each TCR beta V gene segment behaved as functional or pseudogenic. Donor age, sex, ethnicity and CMV serostatus were compiled together with the repertoire data. A later genetic analysis used genome-wide SNP genotypes for about 60% of the roughly 700 donors, treating that subset as a discovery cohort. Every discovery cohort repertoire had been produced on one sequencing platform. HLA typing covered class I and class II loci at four-digit resolution. The number of donors typed differed by locus, with 629-630 for A, B, C, DRB1 and DQB1, roughly 520 for DQA1, approximately 570 for DPA1, and some 470 for DPB1. A few DR-DQ haplotypes were handled as single units for association and clustering because linkage in the cohort was strong. Across approximately 400 genotyped donors of the cohort, an average of roughly 250,000 unique TCR beta nucleotide sequences per donor were sequenced, and approximately 19% of those sequences were non-productive. What the authors observed across the whole study: In a later analysis, HLA-associated TCR beta chains were found to be more clonally expanded and to have lower generation probabilities than equally common non-associated chains. HLA typing was unavailable for some donors at each locus, so association tests used only the typed subset. Assigning TCR associations to individual alleles was difficult when HLA alleles, especially DR and DQ, strongly co-occurred. Presence/absence analyses assumed roughly uniform sequencing depth across donors, an assumption that may not hold. In a later analysis, the rate of TCR association differed among HLA loci, with DRB1 alleles having the most associated TCRs and HLA-C alleles having the fewest. The classifier was reported to diagnose cytomegalovirus status with high specificity and sensitivity in both the original and validation cohorts. In a later genetic analysis, fewer N-insertions in productive TCRs were reported among donors in an Asian-associated ancestry cluster than the 666-donor mean. A few of the identified cytomegalovirus-associated TCR beta chains were confirmed in vitro to be specific for cytomegalovirus antigens. The study gave a list of roughly 150 TCR beta chains associated with cytomegalovirus. A cluster of highly shared sequence variants was judged likely to represent a technical artifact of the sequencing pipeline. According to the authors, the approach could potentially be generalized to other disease states and immunological phenotypes. A later genetic analysis associated a missense DCLRE1C variant with V-gene and J-gene trimming of TCR beta chains, and an independent cohort replicated the association. A further reported finding was that TCR beta sequences accurately predicted the HLA-A and HLA-B alleles for most subjects in the first cohort. Most CMV-associated TCR beta chains appeared to be HLA-restricted in a later analysis, and the HLA associations seemed to be driven largely by CMV exposure. Only TCR beta chains were sequenced in this cohort, and the absence of alpha or paired-chain data limited detectable features. At a false discovery rate of 0.05, a later analysis linked 16,951 TCR beta sequences to specific HLA alleles. Correlated functional status among segregating V segments might reflect linkage disequilibrium, but an unknown experimental factor could not be ruled out. About 15 rarely observed V segments, including chromosome 9 orphons, were excluded from the earlier analysis of a few hundred of the donors because counts were too low. Broadly in line with IMGT annotations, most TCR beta V segments showed up in productive rearrangements about 87% or about 30% of the time in an earlier analysis of roughly 590 of the donors. Several of the top co-occurrence clusters appeared to be linked to parvovirus B19, influenza, CMV and Epstein-Barr virus, according to a later analysis. Across donors, most TCR sequences were observed very rarely, whereas some public TCRs were present in many individuals. Immune exposure information for the cohort was limited to CMV serostatus.

The protocol used for the library was the immunoSEQ multiplex PCR assay. The multiplex PCR relied on a mix of 60 forward primers for TCR Vbeta segments and 13 reverse primers for TCR Jbeta segments. Amplification of the CDR3 region of rearranged TCR beta genes was performed with a multiplex PCR assay on genomic DNA. The Illumina HiSeq System was used to sequence the amplified TCR beta libraries as 87-base-pair reads. Processing in the source paper ran as follows. Across the 500 to 700 repertoires, a later analysis counted approximately 83 million unique TCR beta chains, 9 million to 14 million of which were shared by at least two donors. Raw reads were error-corrected and collapsed into unique sequences with a nearest-neighbor algorithm that merged closely related sequences to remove PCR and sequencing errors. To assign V, D and J gene segments, CDR3 sequences were aligned to IMGT reference sequences. For a sequence to be retained, a match of at least six nucleotides to both a V gene segment and a J gene segment was required. A rearrangement counted as productive if the CDR3 had no stop codons and remained in frame with V and J, and every other rearrangement counted as non-productive. Following IMGT convention, CDR3 was defined as the stretch from the second conserved V-encoded cysteine to the conserved J-encoded phenylalanine. In an earlier analysis of more than 550 of the donors, sequences lacking an unambiguous match to a single V gene segment were excluded. An earlier analysis of 450 to 650 of the donors called V segments functional above 56.7% productive rearrangements and segregating when the between-donor standard deviation exceeded 5%. A statistical classification framework was built for diagnosing cytomegalovirus status from the catalog of TCR beta chain sequences. V and J gene assignment, in a later analysis, came from comparing TCR nucleotide sequences with IMGT/GENE-DB human TR gene sequences. The TCRdist pipeline was used in a later analysis to assign CDR3 sequences and most-parsimonious VDJ recombination scenarios. In a later analysis, every TCR beta chain was defined by the combination of its CDR3 amino acid sequence and its V-gene family, and reads without a unique V-gene family were dropped. As a way to deal with suspected cross-contamination and a sequencing artifact, a later analysis dropped more than 500 nucleotide sequences that were highly shared and had low generation probability. In a later analysis, a clonal expansion index was calculated for each public chain from normalized within-repertoire ranks of inferred template counts. A later analysis computed generation probabilities with a VDJ recombination model fitted to out-of-frame rearrangements, and checked the results against IGoR. A later analysis scored TCR-TCR, TCR-HLA and TCR-CMV co-occurrence with hypergeometric tests, applying a repertoire-size bias correction to TCR pairs. To estimate false discovery rates, a later analysis permuted the HLA or CMV assignments 20 times. In a later analysis, co-occurring TCRs were grouped using DBSCAN, with TCRdist sequence similarity added in when clustering inside HLA-allele-positive subsets. For co-occurrence clustering, repertoires with fewer than 30,000 or more than 120,000 public chains were excluded, along with five repertoires with anomalous nucleotide sharing. Imported from immuneACCESS, the table was reduced by TCRdb to in-frame sequences with V and J called. These copies leave out some clones; in studies compared against another copy, an unresolved V gene accounts for under half, and the cause of the remainder is not known. The V and J calls and clone size come from that table; D and trimming were worked out from the DNA. Present in this sample are 150,000 to 200,000 clones, about 81% of which were seen just once. The ten largest clones add up to 1.5% to 2% of the sample.

The sequence was collected from a woman in her late teens or twenties in good health and CMV-seronegative. Material for sequencing was PBMCs.

The CDR3 region: CASSQGLNPYTF. The nucleotides read TGCGCCAGCAGCCAGGGACTAAACCCCTACACCTTC. The rearrangement joined TRBV4-1 to TRBJ1-2, with a weak D call of TRBD1 (5 bases match). The junction carries 12 bases between V and J, which are trimmed by 3 bases and 10 bases respectively. CDR1 and CDR2 were assigned from the germline V gene as MGHRA and YSYEKL. Counted from cysteine to phenylalanine, this CDR3 has 12 amino acids. The sequence is cut down to CDR3 DNA, 36 bases in frame from base 1.